A single sample gave rise to the 21 T cell receptor beta chains below, sequenced in a study of OX40 agonist ivuxolimab in advanced cancers. The data were produced by immunoSEQ multiplex PCR, yet TCRdb's version contains in-frame clones alone and is incomplete. The sample records some 21,000 clones, around two thirds being singletons. The sample consisted of CD4+ or CD8+ T cells sorted from blood, taken in a trial of the OX40 agonist ivuxolimab. These receptors were obtained from an adult with an advanced solid tumor such as melanoma, head and neck, liver or kidney cancer.

The chain is built from TRBV28 and TRBJ2-7; possibly TRBD1 or TRBD2 for D (5 bases each). The V end was cut by 2 bases, the J end by 1 base, with 15 bases between. The CDR3 is 16 residues long. Germline V gives CDR1 MDHEN, CDR2 SYDVKM. Written as DNA, the CDR3 is TGTGCCAGCAGTTTACCCCGGGACCCCTCATCCTACGAGCAGTACTTC. As protein: CASSLPRDPSSYEQYF.

In DNA form, the CDR3 reads TGTGCCAGTAGAGACAGGGCCATGAACACTGAAGCTTTCTTT. Protein sequence: CASRDRAMNTEAFF. This chain links TRBV19 with TRBJ1-1, with 7 positions matching TRBD1. The V gene's germline CDR1 is LNHDA and CDR2 SQIVND (reference sequence). The CDR3 runs to 14 residues. The V and J ends lost 6 bases and 0 bases, in that order; junction bases with no gene match: 4.

This clone was observed a single time. V and J are TRBV28 and TRBJ2-7; possibly TRBD2 for D (6 bases). Germline V gives CDR1 MDHEN, CDR2 SYDVKM. The CDR3 covers 14 residues. V was shortened by 5 bases and J by 1 base, with 12 bases between the two germline ends. Written as DNA, the CDR3 is TGTGCCAGCAGTGCGGTCGGGGGATCCTACGAGCAGTACTTC. Its translation is CASSAVGGSYEQYF.

This rearrangement joins TRBV10-3 to TRBJ2-3; D might be TRBD1 or TRBD2, each matching 6 bases. The V end was cut by 0 bases, the J end by 8 bases, with 21 bases between. This CDR3 comprises 17 residues. Germline V gene sequence: CDR1 ENHRY, CDR2 SYGVKD. The CDR3 sequence is CAISESTQEGGPGTQYF. The CDR3 DNA reads as TGTGCCATCAGTGAGTCGACTCAGGAGGGGGGCCCCGGTACGCAGTATTTT.

This clone was observed a handful of times. The J gene is TRBJ1-6, the V gene TRBV5-1; TRBD1 matches 7 bases. The germline V gene encodes CDR1 SGHRS and CDR2 YFSETQ. Trimming at V came to 1 base and at J to 7 bases, leaving 5 bases not matched to a gene. The CDR3 is made up of 15 amino acids. The CDR3 reads CASSLNRGENSPLHF. The CDR3 coding sequence is TGCGCCAGCAGCTTGAACAGGGGTGAGAATTCACCCCTCCACTTT.

This clone was counted once. The rearrangement links TRBV28 to TRBJ2-7, with D unclear. V was pared by 8 bases and J by 3 bases, with 20 bases between. The CDR3 is made up of 15 amino acids. The V gene's germline CDR1 is MDHEN and CDR2 SYDVKM. The CDR3 is CASFGVGMNDYEQYF. The CDR3 DNA reads TGTGCCAGCTTTGGAGTTGGGATGAACGACTACGAGCAGTACTTC.

By proportion, this clone is medium-sized. This chain connects TRBV7-6 to TRBJ2-2; D is undetermined. The CDR3 runs to 15 residues. The V end lost 2 bases, the J end lost 1 base, and 8 bases lay between the germline ends. Germline V CDR1 and CDR2: SGHVS, FNYEAQ. The CDR3 spells CASSLLSGNTGELFF. As DNA, the CDR3 is TGTGCCAGCAGCTTACTGTCGGGGAACACCGGGGAGCTGTTTTTT.

This clone showed up just once. V and J are TRBV6-6 and TRBJ1-1; no clear D. Trimming removed 6 bases from V and 0 bases from J, with 8 bases in between. CDR3 length: 13 amino acids. From germline, CDR1 is MNHNY and CDR2 SVGAGI (reference sequence). CDR3 residues: CASSLLVNTEAFF. In DNA, the CDR3 is TGTGCCAGCAGCTTACTAGTGAACACTGAAGCTTTCTTT.

The chain joins TRBV11-3 to TRBJ1-1; 10 bases match TRBD1. The germline gives CDR1 SGHNT, CDR2 YENEEA. With V trimmed by 4 bases and J by 10 bases, 9 bases remained unmatched. The CDR3 length is 14 residues. The CDR3 nucleotides are TGTGCCAGCAGCTGGGCGGGGACAGGGGTTGGAGCTTTCTTT. Encoded protein: CASSWAGTGVGAFF.

The chain joins TRBV9 to TRBJ2-7; no firm D call. Looked up from germline, CDR1 is SGDLS and CDR2 is YYNGEE. The CDR3 is 14 amino acids. The germline V and J ends were trimmed by 0 bases and 2 bases, with 9 bases remaining between them. CDR3 coding DNA: TGTGCCAGCAGCGTAGGAGGCAGTACCTACGAGCAGTACTTC. Translation gives CASSVGGSTYEQYF.

This clone is categorized as medium-sized. The chain carries TRBV5-1 and TRBJ1-2; D perhaps matches TRBD1 (5 bases). This CDR3 is built from 14 residues. CDR1 is SGHRS, CDR2 YFSETQ, per germline. The germline V and J ends were trimmed by 1 base and 8 bases, with 15 bases remaining between them. CDR3 nucleotides: TGCGCCAGCAGCTTGCTAAACAGGTTGGGAGGCTACACCTTC. It encodes CASSLLNRLGGYTF.

The chain recombines TRBV13 with TRBJ2-7; D assignment may be TRBD1 or TRBD2 (5 bases each). Germline V gene lookup returns CDR1 PRHDT and CDR2 FYEKMQ (reference sequence). V gave up 5 bases and J gave up 7 bases, with 15 bases separating them. The CDR3 totals 13 residues. In DNA, the CDR3 is TGTGCCAGCAGCCCAGGGACCATTTGGGAGCAGTACTTC. This encodes CASSPGTIWEQYF.

The chain uses TRBV9 and TRBJ2-1; a weak D match, TRBD2 (5 bases). Germline V gene sequence: CDR1 SGDLS, CDR2 YYNGEE. V lost 0 bases to trimming and J lost 5 bases, with 12 bases between them. CDR3 length: 15 amino acids. The CDR3 is CASSVERGPDNEQFF. The CDR3 nucleotides read TGTGCCAGCAGCGTAGAACGGGGTCCTGACAATGAGCAGTTCTTC.

The chain has TRBV29-1 and TRBJ2-2, with 8 positions matching TRBD1. The CDR3 consists of 13 residues. After removal of 5 bases from V and 4 bases from J, the junction contained 3 bases not matched to a gene. Germline-derived CDR1 and CDR2 are SQVTM and ANQGSEA. The CDR3, as DNA: TGCAGCGTTTCACAGGGGGGCACCGGGGAGCTGTTTTTT. Amino acids: CSVSQGGTGELFF.

This clone is labeled as large. The chain joins TRBV2 to TRBJ1-1; 10 positions agree with TRBD1. Germline trimming cut 4 bases from V and 0 bases from J; bases unmatched to any gene: 8. The length of the CDR3 is 17 residues. Germline-derived CDR1 and CDR2 are SNHLY and FYNNEI. In nucleotides, the CDR3 is TGTGCCAGCAGTGGGGGACAGGGGAAAACAATGAACACTGAAGCTTTCTTT. Translating gives CASSGGQGKTMNTEAFF.

The rearrangement joins TRBV6-5 to TRBJ1-1; D unclear. The CDR3 is 14 amino acids. V lost 2 bases and J lost 0, with 7 bases in between. From germline, CDR1 is MNHEY and CDR2 SVGAGI. CDR3 protein: CASSYGEMNTEAFF. CDR3 bases: TGTGCCAGCAGTTACGGGGAGATGAACACTGAAGCTTTCTTT.

This clone was observed a few times. The V gene is TRBV5-6, the J gene TRBJ2-7; 8 bases fit TRBD2. The germline V gene encodes CDR1 SGHDT and CDR2 YYEEEE. V shed 1 base, J shed 5 bases, and the junction held 11 bases outside the gene matches. CDR3 length: 16 amino acids. CDR3 sequence reads: CASSLKSGSFPHEQYF. CDR3 nucleotide sequence: TGTGCCAGCAGCTTGAAAAGCGGGAGTTTCCCCCACGAGCAGTACTTC.

The V gene is TRBV7-9, the J gene TRBJ1-1; TRBD1 agrees at 7 bases. Germline V gene lookup returns CDR1 SEHNR and CDR2 FQNEAQ (reference sequence). V lost 5 bases to trimming and J lost 3 bases; unmatched junction nucleotides: 12. The CDR3 is 16 residues long. This CDR3 reads CASSQIDRVKHTEAFF. Written as DNA, the CDR3 is TGTGCCAGCAGCCAGATCGACAGGGTAAAGCACACTGAAGCTTTCTTT. The full variable domain, rest sourced from reference TRBV7-9 and TRBJ1-1, is DTGVSQNPRHKITKRGQNVTFRCDPISEHNRLYWYRQTLGQGPEFLTYFQNEAQLEKSRLLSDRFSAERPKGSFSTLEIQRTEQGDSAMYLCASSQIDRVKHTEAFFGQGTRLTVV.

V and J are TRBV23-1 and TRBJ2-3; no firm D call. TRBV23-1 is classed as an ORF, of uncertain function. The CDR3 length is 18 residues. Trimming shortened V by 6 bases and J by 1 base, and 23 bases separated the two germline ends. This CDR3 reads CASRFFVTLRSGTDTQYF. CDR3 DNA: TGCGCCAGCAGATTCTTCGTGACCCTGCGTAGTGGCACAGATACGCAGTATTTT.

The chain couples TRBV19 to TRBJ2-2; D is possibly TRBD1 or TRBD2 (5 bases each). This CDR3 is 15 amino acids long. Germline CDR1 LNHDA, CDR2 SQIVND (reference sequence). V shed 10 bases and J shed 5 bases, with 20 bases lying between them. The CDR3 region has the DNA TGTGCCACCAGAGGAGAGGGGTGGAGGACCGGGGAGCTGTTTTTT. It yields the protein CATRGEGWRTGELFF. The whole variable domain, filled in from reference TRBV19 and TRBJ2-2, reads DGGITQSPKYLFRKEGQNVTLSCEQNLNHDAMYWYRQDPGQGLRLIYYSQIVNDFQKGDIAEGYSVSREKKESFPLTVTSAQKNPTAFYLCATRGEGWRTGELFFGEGSRLTVL.

This chain connects TRBV7-6 to TRBJ2-1; 8 nucleotides align to TRBD2. CDR3 length equals 15 residues. The J segment lost 4 bases and the V segment lost 5 bases, leaving 7 bases of the junction unmatched. CDR1 and CDR2 from the germline V gene are SGHVS and FNYEAQ. In DNA, the CDR3 is TGTGCCAGCAGCCCCCTTGGCGGGAGGTACAATGAGCAGTTCTTC. This translates into CASSPLGGRYNEQFF.